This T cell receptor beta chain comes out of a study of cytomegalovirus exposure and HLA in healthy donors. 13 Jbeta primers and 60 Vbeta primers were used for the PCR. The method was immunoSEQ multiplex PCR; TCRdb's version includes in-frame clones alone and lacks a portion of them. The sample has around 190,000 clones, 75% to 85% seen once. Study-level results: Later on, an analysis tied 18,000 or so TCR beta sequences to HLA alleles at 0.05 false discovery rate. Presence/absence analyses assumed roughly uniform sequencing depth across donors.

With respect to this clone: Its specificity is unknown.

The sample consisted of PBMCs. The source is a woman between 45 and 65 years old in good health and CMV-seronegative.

CDR3 nucleotides: TGTGCCAGCAGTGAAATTAGCGGGAGCTCCTACAATGAGCAGTTCTTC. Translation gives CASSEISGSSYNEQFF. The J gene is TRBJ2-1, the V gene TRBV2; 9 nucleotides agree with TRBD2. This CDR3 has 16 residues. Germline loops: CDR1 SNHLY, CDR2 FYNNEI. Losses at the gene ends were 2 bases for V and 0 bases for J; bases not matched to a gene: 2.